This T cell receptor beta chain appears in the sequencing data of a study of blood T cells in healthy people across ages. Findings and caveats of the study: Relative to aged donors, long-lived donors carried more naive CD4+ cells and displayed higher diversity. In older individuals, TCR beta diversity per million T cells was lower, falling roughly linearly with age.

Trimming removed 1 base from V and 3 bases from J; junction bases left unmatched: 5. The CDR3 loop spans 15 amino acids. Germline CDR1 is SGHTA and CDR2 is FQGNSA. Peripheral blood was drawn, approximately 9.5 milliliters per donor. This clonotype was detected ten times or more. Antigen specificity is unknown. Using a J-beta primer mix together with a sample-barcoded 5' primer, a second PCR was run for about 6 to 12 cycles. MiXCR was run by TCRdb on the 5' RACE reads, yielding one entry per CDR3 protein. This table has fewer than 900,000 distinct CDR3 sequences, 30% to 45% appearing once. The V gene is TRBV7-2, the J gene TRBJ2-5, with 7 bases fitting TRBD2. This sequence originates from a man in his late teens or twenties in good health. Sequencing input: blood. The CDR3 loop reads CASSLVSSGKETQYF. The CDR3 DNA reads TGTGCCAGCAGCTTAGTGTCTAGCGGAAAAGAGACCCAGTACTTC.